This T cell receptor (beta chain) was identified in a study of identical twins. Points from the study as a whole: Its conclusions, products of cross-sectional statistical analysis, did not come from following the same donors. Out-of-frame alpha sequences common to twins exhibited an excess of low generation probability.

Germline lookup yields CDR1 LGHNA and CDR2 YSLEER. The V gene lost 8 bases and the J gene lost 2 bases, with 16 bases spanning the gap. The CDR3 covers 14 residues. Unique molecular identifiers were in the cDNA, with template-switch universal primer binding. TCRdb reprocessed the 5' RACE reads via MiXCR and lists one record per CDR3 protein. The data show some 270,000 distinct CDR3 sequences, 6.5% to 9.5% seen once. This clonotype was observed a few times. Its matching antigen is unknown. Separately, the same data were catalogued under a study of yellow fever vaccine responses in identical twins.

The sample was CD8+ T cells sorted from blood. The clonotype comes from a woman in her late teens or twenties in good health. The chain has TRBV4-3 and TRBJ2-7, with D unclear. CDR3 DNA sequence: TGCGCCAGCGGGAAACGACTGGGCGCCTACGAGCAGTACTTC. Encoded protein: CASGKRLGAYEQYF.